The entry below gives a single TCR beta chain sequence along with its context. Its antigen is still unknown. Time point of the sample: week 5, during vaccination. Doses of 300 ug of mutant IDH1 20-mer peptide were given with topical imiquimod. The sample originates from a study of a mutant IDH1 vaccine in newly diagnosed glioma. CDR3 length equals 13 residues. Germline values: CDR1 SEHNR, CDR2 FQNEAQ (reference sequence). V lost 3 bases and J lost 0, with 6 bases in between. Here immunoSEQ multiplex PCR was the method, and the copy in TCRdb shows in-frame clones only, minus some. Of 39,000 or so clones in the sample, roughly 74% were seen once.

The V and J genes are TRBV7-9 and TRBJ2-7, with D unclear. The source is a man in his forties or fifties with glioma. The input for sequencing was PBMCs, taken from a glioma patient whose treatment included an IDH1 peptide vaccine. The CDR3 DNA follows: TGTGCCAGCAGCTTCTCGGCCTCCTACGAGCAGTACTTC. Protein product: CASSFSASYEQYF.